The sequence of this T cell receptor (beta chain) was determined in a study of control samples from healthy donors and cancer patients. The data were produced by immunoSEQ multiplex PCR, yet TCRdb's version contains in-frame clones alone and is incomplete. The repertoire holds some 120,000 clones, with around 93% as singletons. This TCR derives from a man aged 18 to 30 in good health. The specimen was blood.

The CDR3, as DNA: TGTGCCAGCAGTAGACAGGGCGATTACAATGAGCAGTTCTTC. Translated, it gives CASSRQGDYNEQFF. This chain links TRBV5-4 with TRBJ2-1; TRBD1 matches 7 bases. CDR3 length equals 14 residues. The germline V gene has CDR1 SGHNT and CDR2 YYREEE (reference sequence). Trimming took 5 bases from V and 4 from J; bases not matched to a gene: 6.